This T cell receptor (beta chain) was recorded in a study of blood T cell repertoires in COVID-19. Background on the study: COVID-19 samples, acute and convalescent, were from the United States, Italy and Spain. In each case, the material was cDNA or gDNA derived from T cells, B-cell-depleted T cells, or PBMCs.

V was cut by 0 bases and J by 8 bases, with 19 bases left in between. Per germline, CDR1 SGDLS and CDR2 YYNGEE. This CDR3 comprises 16 residues. In the original processing: Estimated nucleated cell counts came from reference gene primer amplification. Here immunoSEQ multiplex PCR was the method, and the copy in TCRdb shows in-frame clones only, minus some. D and trimming were read from the DNA, whereas the V and J calls and clone size are those reported in that table. The sample carries roughly 200,000 clones, approximately 86% recorded once. This TCR was recovered from a man in his sixties with acute or convalescent COVID-19. J is TRBJ2-3 and V is TRBV9, with D hard to call. Sequencing used peripheral blood. CDR3 sequence reads: CASSVGAGGAHGTQYF. The CDR3 nucleotides read TGTGCCAGCAGCGTAGGTGCCGGCGGTGCCCACGGTACGCAGTATTTT.